Listed here is a single T cell receptor delta chain. CDR1 and CDR2 (germline): TSWWSYY, QGS. The CDR3 loop spans 15 amino acids. V was clipped by 0 bases and J by 5 bases, with 13 bases between them. The source of the sample is a study of gamma-delta chains in newborns, infants, children. About the research overall: Microbial exposure reportedly drives polyclonal innate γδ T cell expansion after birth.

TCRdb called clones anew from the reads with CATT. The table shows around 6,000 delta-chain clones, with approximately 14% occurring only once. This receptor was taken from a child who was a newborn, infant or young child, either healthy, febrile or measles-vaccinated (not recorded which). The sample in question was blood, obtained at baseline. The rearrangement uses TRDV1 and TRDJ1; a weak D match, TRDD3 (6 bases). The CDR3 DNA is TGTGCTCTTGGGGAACTACGGCTAGGGGGAGATAAACTCATCTTT. It is translated as CALGELRLGGDKLIF.